The present TCR beta chain was sequenced within a study of shared clonotypes between healthy human individuals. Study findings and constraints: Memory subsets had estimated richness that was generally smaller than that of naive subsets.

Trimming removed 5 bases from V and 7 bases from J; junction bases left unmatched: 10. This CDR3 comprises 14 residues. Germline loops: CDR1 MNHEY, CDR2 SMNVEV (reference sequence). Points on this clone: Its specificity is not known.

The table came from immunoSEQ multiplex PCR; TCRdb's copy has only in-frame clones and leaves some out. The sample shows a few hundred thousand clones, 50% to 75% of them seen only once. The rearrangement joins TRBV27 to TRBJ2-5; 7 bases align to TRBD2. The sequence came from a man aged 25-40 years in good health. The sequencing input was memory CD4+ T cells sorted from blood. Subset denoted: CD45RA-negative fraction. The CDR3: CASSSLREVRTQYF. The CDR3, as DNA: TGTGCCAGCAGTAGTCTTCGGGAGGTTCGGACCCAGTACTTC.